What follows are 10 T cell receptor beta chains derived from one specimen sequenced in a study of OX40 agonist ivuxolimab in advanced cancers. Generated by immunoSEQ multiplex PCR, the TCRdb table keeps only in-frame clones and is missing some. The table shows under 90,000 clones, with roughly 91% occurring only once. The sequences come from CD4+ or CD8+ T cells sorted from blood, collected in a trial of the OX40 agonist ivuxolimab. These receptors came from an adult with an advanced solid tumor such as melanoma, head and neck, liver or kidney cancer.

The chain is built from TRBV5-1 and TRBJ2-1; D uncertain. Per the germline V gene, CDR1 is SGHRS and CDR2 is YFSETQ. The CDR3 has 15 amino acids. V lost 0 bases and J lost 4, with 11 bases in between. CDR3 nucleotides: TGCGCCAGCAGCTTGGTAGAATCCTCATACAATGAGCAGTTCTTC. Its translation is CASSLVESSYNEQFF. Supplemented by reference TRBV5-1 and TRBJ2-1, the full variable domain reads KAGVTQTPRYLIKTRGQQVTLSCSPISGHRSVSWYQQTPGQGLQFLFEYFSETQRNKGNFPGRFSGRQFSNSRSEMNVSTLELGDSALYLCASSLVESSYNEQFFGPGTRLTVL.

The chain has TRBV28 and TRBJ1-4; TRBD1 agrees at 7 bases. CDR1 MDHEN and CDR2 SYDVKM come from the germline V gene. Losses at the gene ends were 7 bases for V and 7 bases for J; bases not matched to a gene: 6. The CDR3 length is 13 residues. The CDR3 nucleotides are TGTGCCAGCAAGGGGGCCTTTACTGAAAAACTGTTTTTT. Translating gives CASKGAFTEKLFF.

This sequence joins TRBV12-5 and TRBJ2-1; the D gene is possibly TRBD1 (5 bases). Germline CDR1 LGHNT, CDR2 FRNRAP. V was pared by 1 base and J by 9 bases, with 16 bases between. This CDR3 spans 15 amino acids. Here the CDR3 reads CASGLGGAGSTEQFF. CDR3 sequence (DNA): TGTGCTAGTGGTTTGGGGGGCGCAGGGTCCACTGAGCAGTTCTTC. Filled out from reference TRBV12-5 and TRBJ2-1, the complete variable domain reads DARVTQTPRHKVTEMGQEVTMRCQPILGHNTVFWYRQTMMQGLELLAYFRNRAPLDDSGMPKDRFSAEMPDATLATLKIQPSEPRDSAVYFCASGLGGAGSTEQFFGPGTRLTVL.

The chain couples TRBV10-1 to TRBJ2-3, with TRBD2 matching 7 bases. The V segment lost 6 bases and the J segment 1 base; nucleotides outside the gene matches: 1. The germline V gene has CDR1 WNHNN and CDR2 SYGVQD (reference sequence). The CDR3 sequence is 13 residues long. The CDR3 nucleotides are TGCGCCAGCAGCCTAGCGGGCACAGATACGCAGTATTTT. Translation gives CASSLAGTDTQYF.

This clone was detected once. The chain combines TRBV9 with TRBJ2-2; 8 bases align to TRBD1. The J segment lost 4 bases and the V segment lost 4 bases, leaving 9 bases of the junction unmatched. In germline, CDR1 is SGDLS, CDR2 YYNGEE. The length of the CDR3 is 16 residues. CDR3 nucleotides: TGTGCCAGCAGCTCCTGGACAGGGTACGGCACCGGGGAGCTGTTTTTT. The encoded protein is CASSSWTGYGTGELFF.

V is TRBV6-1 and J is TRBJ1-1; 8 positions agree with TRBD1. CDR1 MNHNS and CDR2 SASEGT come from the germline V gene. The CDR3 is made up of 17 amino acids. The ends lost 4 bases at V and 0 bases at J; junction bases unmatched: 10. In DNA, the CDR3 is TGTGCCAGCAGTGCATCCGGGACAGGCCTTATGAACACTGAAGCTTTCTTT. The encoded protein is CASSASGTGLMNTEAFF.

V usage is TRBV6-5 and J usage is TRBJ2-1; 11 positions agree with TRBD2. The junction had 8 bases not matched to a gene; V was cut back by 5 bases and J by 8 bases. The CDR3 totals 15 residues. Germline assignment: CDR1 MNHEY and CDR2 SVGAGI. CDR3 DNA: TGTGCCAGCAGTCCCCCGACTAGCGGGGCGCATGAGCAGTTCTTC. Translation: CASSPPTSGAHEQFF.

The rearrangement links TRBV5-8 to TRBJ1-5, with a tentative D call TRBD1 (5 bases). Germline V gene data show CDR1 as SGHTS and CDR2 as YDEGEE. The CDR3 spans 14 residues. Trimming removed 5 bases at V and 0 bases at J, with 9 bases between. The CDR3 region is CASREGPSNQPQHF. Written as DNA, the CDR3 is TGTGCCAGCAGGGAGGGGCCTAGCAATCAGCCCCAGCATTTT. The full variable domain, its missing parts supplied by reference TRBV5-8 and TRBJ1-5, is EAGVTQSPTHLIKTRGQQATLRCSPISGHTSVYWYQQALGLGLQFLLWYDEGEERNRGNFPPRFSGRQFPNYSSELNVNALELEDSALYLCASREGPSNQPQHFGDGTRLSIL.

The genes are TRBV29-1 and TRBJ2-7, with 7 bases that match TRBD1. CDR3 length: 13 amino acids. Trimming took 2 bases from V and 6 from J; bases not matched to a gene: 7. Germline V gene lookup returns CDR1 SQVTM and CDR2 ANQGSEA. The CDR3, as DNA: TGCAGCGTTGAAACTAGGACAGGCGGCGAGCAGTACTTC. Its protein product is CSVETRTGGEQYF.

The genes are TRBV19 and TRBJ2-2; 9 bases are a match to TRBD2. V lost 8 bases to trimming and J lost 1 base; unmatched junction nucleotides: 2. Germline CDR1 LNHDA, CDR2 SQIVND (reference sequence). The CDR3 loop spans 14 amino acids. CDR3 loop: CASCGRGNTGELFF. CDR3 DNA: TGTGCCAGTTGCGGGAGGGGGAACACCGGGGAGCTGTTTTTT.